The source of this T cell receptor beta chain is a study of CD4+ T cells in melanoma. Study conclusions and caveats: In melanoma, neoantigen-specific CD4+ T cells reportedly differed in differentiation state. A reported correlation linked neoantigen-specific CD4+ T cells to CD8+, macrophage and B cell function.

A remark on this clone: Its antigen is undetermined.

Clones were read by immunoSEQ multiplex PCR, and TCRdb kept only the in-frame ones, dropping some. The table lists 11,000 to 15,000 clones, approximately 63% of them singletons. V shed 9 bases, J shed 7 bases, and the junction held 10 bases outside the gene matches. This CDR3 has 13 residues. Germline V gives CDR1 MNHEY, CDR2 SVGAGI. The TCR originated in a human donor with melanoma. This chain connects TRBV6-5 to TRBJ2-7; 9 bases agree with TRBD1. Sequenced: cells from a culture (not recorded whether cultured in vitro). In nucleotides, the CDR3 is TGTGCCAGTGGAAGGACAGGGGCTGATGAGCAGTACTTC. It is translated as CASGRTGADEQYF.